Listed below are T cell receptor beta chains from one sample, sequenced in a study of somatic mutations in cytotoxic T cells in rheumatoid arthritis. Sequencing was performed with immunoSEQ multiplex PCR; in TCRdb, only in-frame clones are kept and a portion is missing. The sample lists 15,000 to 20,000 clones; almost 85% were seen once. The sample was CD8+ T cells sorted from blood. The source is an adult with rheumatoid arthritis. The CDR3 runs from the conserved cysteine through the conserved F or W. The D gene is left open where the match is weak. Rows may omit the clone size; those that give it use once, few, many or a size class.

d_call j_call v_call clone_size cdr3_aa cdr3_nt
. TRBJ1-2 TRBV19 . CASSRLSGPYGYTF TGTGCCAGTAGTCGCCTCAGCGGCCCCTATGGCTACACCTTC
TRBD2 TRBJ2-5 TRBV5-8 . CASSSTLAGAGETQYF TGTGCCAGCAGCTCGACCTTAGCGGGGGCGGGGGAGACCCAGTACTTC
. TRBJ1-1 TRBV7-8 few CASSLNVNTEAFF TGTGCCAGCAGCTTGAACGTAAACACTGAAGCTTTCTTT
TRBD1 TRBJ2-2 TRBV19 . CASSMVQGATGELFF TGTGCCAGTAGTATGGTCCAGGGGGCCACCGGGGAGCTGTTTTTT
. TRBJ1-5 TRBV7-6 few CASSLGGDQPQHF TGTGCCAGCAGCTTAGGGGGCGATCAGCCCCAGCATTTT
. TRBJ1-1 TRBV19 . CATRWGNTEAFF TGTGCTACTCGGTGGGGAAACACTGAAGCTTTCTTT
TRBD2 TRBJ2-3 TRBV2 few CASPTSGFRDTQYF TGTGCCAGTCCGACTAGCGGGTTCCGGGATACGCAGTATTTT
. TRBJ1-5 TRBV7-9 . CASSFGGQPQHF TGTGCCAGCAGCTTTGGCGGCCAGCCCCAGCATTTT
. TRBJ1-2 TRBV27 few CASSFLSGNYGYTF TGTGCCAGCAGTTTTTTGAGCGGTAACTATGGCTACACCTTC
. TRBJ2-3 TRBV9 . CASSVPGRSLGGLTPTQYF TGTGCCAGCAGCGTCCCTGGAAGGAGCCTGGGAGGACTCACGCCTACGCAGTATTTT
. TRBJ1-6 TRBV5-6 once CASSLMGAIYNSPLHF TGTGCCAGCAGCTTAATGGGGGCGATATATAATTCACCCCTCCACTTT
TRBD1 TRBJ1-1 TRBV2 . CASSGEGADTEAFF TGTGCCAGCAGTGGGGAGGGGGCAGACACTGAAGCTTTCTTT
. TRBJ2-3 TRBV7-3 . CASSYFRADTQYF TGTGCCAGCAGCTATTTTAGGGCAGATACGCAGTATTTT
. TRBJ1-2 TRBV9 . CASSVAARYGYTF TGTGCCAGCAGCGTAGCTGCCAGGTATGGCTACACCTTC
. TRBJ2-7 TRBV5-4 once CASSLGAASYEQYF TGTGCCAGCAGCTTGGGGGCAGCATCCTACGAGCAGTACTTC
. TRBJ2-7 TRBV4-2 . CASSQPRTVSSYEQYF TGTGCCAGCAGCCAACCGAGGACCGTAAGCTCCTACGAGCAGTACTTC
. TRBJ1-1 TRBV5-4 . CASSWRRNTEAFF TGTGCCAGCAGCTGGAGGAGGAACACTGAAGCTTTCTTT
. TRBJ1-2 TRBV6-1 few CASTDPQLDYGYTF TGTGCCAGCACCGACCCGCAGCTAGACTATGGCTACACCTTC
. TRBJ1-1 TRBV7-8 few CASSLLGAMNTEAFF TGTGCCAGCAGCTTATTGGGGGCCATGAACACTGAAGCTTTCTTT
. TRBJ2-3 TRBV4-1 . CASSQGDPAGDTQYF TGCGCCAGCAGCCAAGGTGATCCCGCTGGCGATACGCAGTATTTT
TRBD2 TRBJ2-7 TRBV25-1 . CASEWGAGYEQYF TGTGCCAGCGAGTGGGGAGCGGGATACGAGCAGTACTTC
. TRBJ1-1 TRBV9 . CASSVGMNTEAFF TGTGCCAGCAGCGTCGGAATGAACACTGAAGCTTTCTTT
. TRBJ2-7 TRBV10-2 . CASSELSQGTSYEQYF TGCGCCAGCAGTGAGTTATCGCAGGGAACTTCCTACGAGCAGTACTTC
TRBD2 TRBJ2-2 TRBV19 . CASSVRLAGDGELFF TGTGCCAGTAGTGTAAGACTAGCGGGGGACGGGGAGCTGTTTTTT